The sequence of this T cell receptor beta chain was determined in a study of cytomegalovirus exposure and HLA in healthy donors. Study in general: Early release data held 80 million to 100 million unique TCRs from HLA-typed donors.

The PCR made use of 60 Vbeta and 13 Jbeta primers. This table comes from immunoSEQ multiplex PCR, and its TCRdb copy is limited to in-frame clones, with some not included. Altogether 60,000 to 90,000 clones are present, around two thirds being singletons, with the ten largest covering roughly 10%. The germline V gene has CDR1 SGHDT and CDR2 YYEEEE. The CDR3 is 11 residues long. V lost 5 bases and J 4 bases, leaving 4 bases between the germline ends. Study observations and caveats: What a later analysis reportedly showed was that an Asian-associated ancestry cluster had fewer N-insertions than the approximately 700-donor mean.

Details on this clone: Its target is unknown.

This chain connects TRBV5-6 to TRBJ2-1; the D is unclear. The TCR was taken from a woman aged 50 to 65 in good health and CMV-seropositive. Specimen: PBMCs. In DNA, the CDR3 is TGTGCCAGCAGTTATTACAATGAGCAGTTCTTC. Amino acid sequence: CASSYYNEQFF.